This paragraph reports one T cell receptor (beta chain). From germline, CDR1 is SGHAT and CDR2 FQNNGV. Unmatched junction bases numbered 7, after V lost 3 bases and J lost 2 bases. This CDR3 is 16 amino acids long. The data originate from a study of blood T cell repertoires in COVID-19. Overall study context: Acute and convalescent COVID-19 samples came from the United States, Italy and Spain.

How the authors handled the data: From reference gene primer amplification, estimates of nucleated cell counts were derived. Here immunoSEQ multiplex PCR was the method, and the copy in TCRdb shows in-frame clones only, minus some. That table supplies the V and J calls and clone size; D and trimming were determined from the DNA. The sample includes 130,000 to 150,000 clones, roughly 90% of them seen just once. Sequencing input: peripheral blood. V and J are TRBV11-2 and TRBJ2-3, with 8 bases fitting TRBD2. This TCR came from a human donor in a cohort sampled during active COVID-19. In DNA form, the CDR3 reads TGTGCCAGCAGCTTGGGCGGGGGGTACGCCACAGATACGCAGTATTTT. It translates to CASSLGGGYATDTQYF. Supplemented by reference TRBV11-2 and TRBJ2-3, the full variable domain reads EAGVAQSPRYKIIEKRQSVAFWCNPISGHATLYWYQQILGQGPKLLIQFQNNGVVDDSQLPKDRFSAERLKGVDSTLKIQPAKLEDSAVYLCASSLGGGYATDTQYFGPGTRLTVL.